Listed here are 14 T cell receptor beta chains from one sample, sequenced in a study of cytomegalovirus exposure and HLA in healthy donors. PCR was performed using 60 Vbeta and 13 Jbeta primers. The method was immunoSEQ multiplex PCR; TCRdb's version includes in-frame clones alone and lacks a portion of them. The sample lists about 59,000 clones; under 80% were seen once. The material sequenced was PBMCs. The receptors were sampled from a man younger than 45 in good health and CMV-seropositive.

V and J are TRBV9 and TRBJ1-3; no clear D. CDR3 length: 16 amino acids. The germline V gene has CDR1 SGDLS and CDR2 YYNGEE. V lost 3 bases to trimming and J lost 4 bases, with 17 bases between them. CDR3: CASSAPKAGSGNTIYF. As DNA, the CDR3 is TGTGCCAGCAGCGCCCCAAAGGCGGGATCCGGAAACACCATATATTTT.

CDR3 sequence reads: CASSYSPGQGATEAFF. As DNA, the CDR3 is TGTGCCAGCAGTTACTCTCCGGGACAGGGTGCCACTGAAGCTTTCTTT. The V call is TRBV6-6, the J call TRBJ1-1, with 9 bases identical to TRBD1. V lost 0 bases, J lost 4 bases, and 6 bases stayed unmatched. The CDR3 contains 16 residues. Germline CDR1 reads MNHNY; CDR2 reads SVGAGI (reference sequence).

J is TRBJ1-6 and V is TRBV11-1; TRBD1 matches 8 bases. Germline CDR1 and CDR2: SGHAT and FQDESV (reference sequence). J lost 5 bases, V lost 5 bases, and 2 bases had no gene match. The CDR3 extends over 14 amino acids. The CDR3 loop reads CASSRTGNNSPLHF. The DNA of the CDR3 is TGTGCCAGCAGCCGGACAGGGAATAATTCACCCCTCCACTTT.

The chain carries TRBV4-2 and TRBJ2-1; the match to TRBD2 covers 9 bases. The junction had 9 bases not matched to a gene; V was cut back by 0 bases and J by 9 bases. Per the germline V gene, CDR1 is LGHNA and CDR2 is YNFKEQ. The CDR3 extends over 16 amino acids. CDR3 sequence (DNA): TGTGCCAGCAGCCAAGATCAGAGCGGGGGGTCTGGTGAGCAGTTCTTC. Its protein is CASSQDQSGGSGEQFF.

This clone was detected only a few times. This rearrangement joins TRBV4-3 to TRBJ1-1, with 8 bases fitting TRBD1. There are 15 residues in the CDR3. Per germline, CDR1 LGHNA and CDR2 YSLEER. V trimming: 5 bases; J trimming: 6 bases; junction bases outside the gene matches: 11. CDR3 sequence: CASSSPGQGEAEAFF. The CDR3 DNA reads TGCGCCAGCAGCTCCCCCGGACAGGGAGAAGCTGAAGCTTTCTTT.

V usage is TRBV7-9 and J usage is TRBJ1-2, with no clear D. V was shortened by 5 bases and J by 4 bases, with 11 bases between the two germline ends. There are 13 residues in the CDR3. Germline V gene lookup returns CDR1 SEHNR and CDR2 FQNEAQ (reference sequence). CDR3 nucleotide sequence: TGTGCCAGCAGCACCCCGAGTAGCTATGGCTACACCTTC. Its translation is CASSTPSSYGYTF.

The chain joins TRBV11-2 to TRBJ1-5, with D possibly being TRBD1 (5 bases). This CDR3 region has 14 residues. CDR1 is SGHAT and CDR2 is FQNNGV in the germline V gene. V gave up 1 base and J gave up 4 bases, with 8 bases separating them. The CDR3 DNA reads TGTGCCAGCAGCTTAGGCGGGGGGAATCAGCCCCAGCATTTT. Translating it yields CASSLGGGNQPQHF. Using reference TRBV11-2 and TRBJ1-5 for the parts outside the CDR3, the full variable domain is EAGVAQSPRYKIIEKRQSVAFWCNPISGHATLYWYQQILGQGPKLLIQFQNNGVVDDSQLPKDRFSAERLKGVDSTLKIQPAKLEDSAVYLCASSLGGGNQPQHFGDGTRLSIL.

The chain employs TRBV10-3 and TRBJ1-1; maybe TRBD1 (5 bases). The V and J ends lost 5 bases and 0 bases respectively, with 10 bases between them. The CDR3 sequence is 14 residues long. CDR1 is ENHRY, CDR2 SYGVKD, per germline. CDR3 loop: CAISPTALNTEAFF. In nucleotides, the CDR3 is TGTGCCATCAGTCCGACAGCCCTGAACACTGAAGCTTTCTTT.

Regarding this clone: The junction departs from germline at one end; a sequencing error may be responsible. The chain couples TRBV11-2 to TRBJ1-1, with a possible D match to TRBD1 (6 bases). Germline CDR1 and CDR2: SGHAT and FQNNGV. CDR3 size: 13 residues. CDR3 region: CAGSLGGHREAFF. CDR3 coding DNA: TGTGCCGGCAGCTTAGGGGGGCACCGTGAAGCTTTCTTT.

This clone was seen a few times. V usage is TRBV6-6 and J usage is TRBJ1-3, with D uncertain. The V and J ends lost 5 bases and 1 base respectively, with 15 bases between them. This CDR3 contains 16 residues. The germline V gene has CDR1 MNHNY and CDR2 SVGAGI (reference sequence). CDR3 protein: CASSAGRERSGNTIYF. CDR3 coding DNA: TGTGCCAGCAGTGCTGGGAGGGAGCGGTCTGGAAACACCATATATTTT.

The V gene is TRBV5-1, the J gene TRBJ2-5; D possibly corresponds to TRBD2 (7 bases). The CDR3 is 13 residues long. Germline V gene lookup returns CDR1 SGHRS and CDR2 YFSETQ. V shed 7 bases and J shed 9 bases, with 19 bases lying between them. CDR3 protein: CASSPAGARAQYF. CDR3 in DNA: TGCGCCAGCTCACCTGCGGGGGCCCGGGCCCAGTACTTC.

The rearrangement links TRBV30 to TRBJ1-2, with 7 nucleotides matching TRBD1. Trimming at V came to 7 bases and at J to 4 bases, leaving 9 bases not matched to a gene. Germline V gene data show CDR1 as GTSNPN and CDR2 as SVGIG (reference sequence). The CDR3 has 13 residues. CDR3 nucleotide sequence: TGTGCCTCGACAGGGATAGGGGTCTATGGCTACACCTTC. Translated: CASTGIGVYGYTF.

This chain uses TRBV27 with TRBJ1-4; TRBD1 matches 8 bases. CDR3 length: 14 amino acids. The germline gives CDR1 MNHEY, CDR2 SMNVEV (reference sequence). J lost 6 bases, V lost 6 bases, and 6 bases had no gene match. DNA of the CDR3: TGTGCCAGCAGCCCTACAGGGGGGGATGAAAAACTGTTTTTT. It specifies CASSPTGGDEKLFF.

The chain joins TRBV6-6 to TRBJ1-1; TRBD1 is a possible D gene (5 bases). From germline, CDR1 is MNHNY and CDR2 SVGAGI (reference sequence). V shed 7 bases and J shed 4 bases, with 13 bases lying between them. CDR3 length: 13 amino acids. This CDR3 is CASKRGTGTEAFF. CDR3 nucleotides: TGTGCCAGCAAAAGGGGCACGGGCACTGAAGCTTTCTTT.